This is a list of T cell receptor beta chains from one sample in a study of blood T cell repertoires in COVID-19. Assay: immunoSEQ multiplex PCR; the TCRdb copy retains only in-frame clones and omits some. The repertoire holds hundreds of thousands of clones, 84% seen once, with roughly 8.6% in the top ten. The sequenced sample consisted of peripheral blood. These TCRs come from a human donor in a cohort sampled during active COVID-19. Each CDR3 is given with its conserved first and last residue. A D gene is named only where the DNA matches it firmly. A row's size may be missing; if present it is once, few, many or a size class.

clone size: few; V gene: TRBV19; D gene: TRBD1; J gene: TRBJ2-3; CDR3 protein: CASSLRDRGTDTQYF; CDR3 DNA: TGTGCCAGTAGCCTCAGGGACAGGGGCACAGATACGCAGTATTTT
clone size: NA; V gene: TRBV11-2; D gene: NA; J gene: TRBJ2-6; CDR3 protein: CASSPSIGGYSGANVLTF; CDR3 DNA: TGTGCCAGCAGCCCGAGTATTGGGGGCTACTCTGGGGCCAACGTCCTGACTTTC
clone size: NA; V gene: TRBV13; D gene: NA; J gene: TRBJ2-3; CDR3 protein: CASSLAPLAGMNADTQYF; CDR3 DNA: TGTGCCAGCAGCTTAGCCCCCCTGGCGGGAATGAATGCAGATACGCAGTATTTT
clone size: once; V gene: TRBV7-2; D gene: NA; J gene: TRBJ2-7; CDR3 protein: CASSLSHEQYF; CDR3 DNA: TGTGCCAGCAGCTTAAGCCACGAGCAGTACTTC
clone size: NA; V gene: TRBV3-1/TRBV3-2; D gene: TRBD2; J gene: TRBJ2-1; CDR3 protein: CASRPSGVNEQFF; CDR3 DNA: TGTGCCAGCAGACCTAGCGGGGTCAATGAGCAGTTCTTC
clone size: NA; V gene: TRBV6-5; D gene: NA; J gene: TRBJ1-1; CDR3 protein: CASTYATEAFF; CDR3 DNA: TGTGCCAGCACCTACGCCACTGAAGCTTTCTTT
clone size: NA; V gene: TRBV6-4; D gene: TRBD2; J gene: TRBJ2-2; CDR3 protein: CACKVVRRESIGELFF; CDR3 DNA: TGTGCCTGCAAGGTCGTCCGGCGGGAGTCGATCGGGGAGCTGTTTTTT
clone size: NA; V gene: TRBV7-7; D gene: TRBD2; J gene: TRBJ2-1; CDR3 protein: CASSLGERGEQFF; CDR3 DNA: TGTGCTAGCAGCTTAGGAGAGCGGGGGGAGCAGTTCTTC
clone size: NA; V gene: TRBV2; D gene: TRBD1; J gene: TRBJ1-3; CDR3 protein: CASTPGQIYSGNTIYF; CDR3 DNA: TGTGCCAGCACCCCGGGACAGATTTACTCTGGAAACACCATATATTTT
clone size: NA; V gene: TRBV10-3; D gene: TRBD2; J gene: TRBJ2-1; CDR3 protein: CAISESRVLAGNNEQFF; CDR3 DNA: TGTGCCATCAGTGAGTCCCGAGTTCTAGCGGGGAACAATGAGCAGTTCTTC
clone size: NA; V gene: TRBV2; D gene: NA; J gene: TRBJ2-7; CDR3 protein: CASVLWGRGEQYF; CDR3 DNA: TGTGCCAGCGTGTTATGGGGTCGGGGCGAGCAGTACTTC
clone size: NA; V gene: TRBV6-5; D gene: TRBD1; J gene: TRBJ1-2; CDR3 protein: CASTERDSYGYTF; CDR3 DNA: TGTGCCAGCACCGAACGGGACAGCTATGGCTACACCTTC
clone size: NA; V gene: TRBV5-5; D gene: NA; J gene: TRBJ2-1; CDR3 protein: CASSLVVGGVYNEQFF; CDR3 DNA: TGTGCCAGCAGCCTCGTCGTCGGCGGGGTCTACAATGAGCAGTTCTTC
clone size: NA; V gene: TRBV5-1; D gene: TRBD1; J gene: TRBJ2-7; CDR3 protein: CASSSGTADTYEQYF; CDR3 DNA: TGCGCCAGCAGCTCTGGGACAGCAGATACCTACGAGCAGTACTTC
clone size: NA; V gene: TRBV10-2; D gene: TRBD1; J gene: TRBJ2-6; CDR3 protein: CASRGQGTGANVLTF; CDR3 DNA: TGCGCCAGCAGGGGACAGGGGACTGGGGCCAACGTCCTGACTTTC
clone size: NA; V gene: TRBV28; D gene: NA; J gene: TRBJ1-2; CDR3 protein: CASRGTNYGYTF; CDR3 DNA: TGTGCCAGCCGAGGAACTAACTATGGCTACACCTTC
clone size: NA; V gene: TRBV2; D gene: NA; J gene: TRBJ2-3; CDR3 protein: CASSEDGGGTDTQYF; CDR3 DNA: TGTGCCAGCAGTGAAGACGGGGGAGGCACAGATACGCAGTATTTT
clone size: NA; V gene: TRBV6-5; D gene: TRBD2; J gene: TRBJ2-1; CDR3 protein: CASRASGDNEQFF; CDR3 DNA: TGTGCCAGCAGGGCTAGCGGGGACAATGAGCAGTTCTTC
clone size: NA; V gene: TRBV11-1; D gene: NA; J gene: TRBJ1-1; CDR3 protein: CASSPARPNTEAFF; CDR3 DNA: TGTGCCAGCAGCCCCGCGCGGCCGAACACTGAAGCTTTCTTT
clone size: NA; V gene: TRBV5-4; D gene: TRBD1; J gene: TRBJ1-1; CDR3 protein: CASSLAGTGNTEAFF; CDR3 DNA: TGTGCCAGCAGCTTGGCCGGGACAGGGAACACTGAAGCTTTCTTT
clone size: NA; V gene: TRBV2; D gene: TRBD1; J gene: TRBJ1-6; CDR3 protein: CASRRQGVNSPLHF; CDR3 DNA: TGTGCCAGCAGGAGACAGGGGGTGAATTCACCCCTCCACTTT
clone size: few; V gene: TRBV19; D gene: TRBD1; J gene: TRBJ1-5; CDR3 protein: CASNDERGQGARQPQHF; CDR3 DNA: TGTGCCAGCAACGACGAAAGAGGACAGGGGGCCCGTCAGCCCCAGCATTTT
clone size: NA; V gene: TRBV5-1; D gene: TRBD2; J gene: TRBJ2-2; CDR3 protein: CASRRTSGSTGELFF; CDR3 DNA: TGCGCCAGCAGACGGACTAGCGGCAGTACCGGGGAGCTGTTTTTT
clone size: NA; V gene: TRBV6-6; D gene: TRBD1; J gene: TRBJ2-2; CDR3 protein: CASNVGQGGIGELFF; CDR3 DNA: TGTGCCAGCAACGTGGGACAGGGGGGGATCGGGGAGCTGTTTTTT
clone size: NA; V gene: TRBV19; D gene: TRBD1; J gene: TRBJ2-7; CDR3 protein: CASKGGSQGVRQYF; CDR3 DNA: TGTGCCAGTAAAGGGGGCAGCCAAGGTGTGAGGCAGTACTTC
clone size: NA; V gene: TRBV20-1; D gene: TRBD1; J gene: TRBJ1-5; CDR3 protein: CSAIDRGGNQPQHF; CDR3 DNA: TGCAGTGCTATTGACAGGGGTGGGAATCAGCCCCAGCATTTT
clone size: few; V gene: TRBV13; D gene: NA; J gene: TRBJ2-7; CDR3 protein: CASSSRQVPSYEQYF; CDR3 DNA: TGTGCCAGCAGCTCCAGACAGGTTCCGTCCTACGAGCAGTACTTC
clone size: NA; V gene: TRBV29-1; D gene: NA; J gene: TRBJ2-1; CDR3 protein: CSVGAGSYNEQFF; CDR3 DNA: TGCAGCGTTGGGGCCGGTTCCTACAATGAGCAGTTCTTC
clone size: NA; V gene: TRBV27; D gene: TRBD1; J gene: TRBJ1-6; CDR3 protein: CARPNRGIGYNSPLHF; CDR3 DNA: TGTGCCAGGCCGAACAGGGGAATAGGCTATAATTCACCCCTCCACTTT
clone size: once; V gene: TRBV7-8; D gene: NA; J gene: TRBJ2-1; CDR3 protein: CASSSRFSDYNEQFF; CDR3 DNA: TGTGCCAGCAGCTCTCGGTTTAGCGACTACAATGAGCAGTTCTTC
clone size: NA; V gene: TRBV27; D gene: NA; J gene: TRBJ2-3; CDR3 protein: CASSLYFDRSTDTQYF; CDR3 DNA: TGTGCCAGCAGTTTATATTTTGATAGAAGCACAGATACGCAGTATTTT
clone size: NA; V gene: TRBV7-7; D gene: NA; J gene: TRBJ2-2; CDR3 protein: CASRGQNTGELFF; CDR3 DNA: TGTGCTAGCCGAGGACAGAACACCGGGGAGCTGTTTTTT
clone size: NA; V gene: TRBV5-1; D gene: NA; J gene: TRBJ2-1; CDR3 protein: CASSRAGSSYNEQFF; CDR3 DNA: TGCGCCAGCAGCCGAGCCGGGAGCTCCTACAATGAGCAGTTCTTC
clone size: NA; V gene: TRBV10-1; D gene: NA; J gene: TRBJ2-3; CDR3 protein: CASSSERGFKDTQYF; CDR3 DNA: TGCGCCAGCAGTTCCGAACGGGGGTTTAAGGATACGCAGTATTTT
clone size: NA; V gene: TRBV7-2; D gene: NA; J gene: TRBJ1-1; CDR3 protein: CASSLGLTEAFF; CDR3 DNA: TGTGCCAGCAGCTTAGGACTCACTGAAGCTTTCTTT
clone size: NA; V gene: TRBV15; D gene: TRBD1; J gene: TRBJ1-4; CDR3 protein: CATSQDRVREKLFF; CDR3 DNA: TGTGCCACCAGCCAGGACAGGGTTCGGGAAAAACTGTTTTTT
clone size: NA; V gene: TRBV5-6; D gene: TRBD1; J gene: TRBJ1-1; CDR3 protein: CASILRDRVGTEAFF; CDR3 DNA: TGTGCCAGCATCCTCCGGGACAGGGTAGGAACTGAAGCTTTCTTT
clone size: NA; V gene: TRBV2; D gene: NA; J gene: TRBJ1-5; CDR3 protein: CASSEGRLPNQPQHF; CDR3 DNA: TGTGCCAGCAGTGAAGGGCGGTTACCCAATCAGCCCCAGCATTTT
clone size: NA; V gene: TRBV19; D gene: TRBD2; J gene: TRBJ2-1; CDR3 protein: CASSQRREGPYNEQFF; CDR3 DNA: TGTGCCAGTAGTCAGCGAAGGGAGGGGCCTTACAATGAGCAGTTCTTC
clone size: many; V gene: TRBV19; D gene: NA; J gene: TRBJ1-2; CDR3 protein: CASRETDNYGYTF; CDR3 DNA: TGTGCCAGTAGGGAGACGGATAACTATGGCTACACCTTC
clone size: NA; V gene: TRBV6-5; D gene: NA; J gene: TRBJ1-5; CDR3 protein: CASKGLPHQPQHF; CDR3 DNA: TGTGCCAGCAAAGGACTCCCTCATCAGCCCCAGCATTTT
clone size: NA; V gene: TRBV28; D gene: NA; J gene: TRBJ2-3; CDR3 protein: CASSSNTDTQYF; CDR3 DNA: TGTGCCAGCAGCTCTAATACAGATACGCAGTATTTT
clone size: many; V gene: TRBV28; D gene: NA; J gene: TRBJ1-2; CDR3 protein: CASSFPGGSYGYTF; CDR3 DNA: TGTGCCAGCAGTTTTCCGGGAGGGAGCTATGGCTACACCTTC
clone size: NA; V gene: TRBV7-2; D gene: NA; J gene: TRBJ1-2; CDR3 protein: CASSLGTATAYGYTF; CDR3 DNA: TGTGCCAGCAGCTTAGGGACAGCCACTGCATATGGCTACACCTTC
clone size: NA; V gene: TRBV15; D gene: TRBD2; J gene: TRBJ2-7; CDR3 protein: CATSPAGGSSYEQYF; CDR3 DNA: TGTGCCACCAGCCCCGCGGGCGGGAGCTCCTACGAGCAGTACTTC
clone size: NA; V gene: TRBV7-9; D gene: TRBD1; J gene: TRBJ2-3; CDR3 protein: CASSWTGVVTDTQYF; CDR3 DNA: TGTGCCAGCAGCTGGACAGGGGTTGTCACAGATACGCAGTATTTT
clone size: NA; V gene: TRBV28; D gene: TRBD2; J gene: TRBJ2-7; CDR3 protein: CASSSLLAGVYEQYF; CDR3 DNA: TGTGCCAGCAGTTCACTACTAGCGGGAGTGTACGAGCAGTACTTC
clone size: NA; V gene: TRBV3-1/TRBV3-2; D gene: TRBD1; J gene: TRBJ2-5; CDR3 protein: CASSQAGGYQETQYF; CDR3 DNA: TGTGCCAGCAGCCAAGCAGGGGGATACCAAGAGACCCAGTACTTC
clone size: NA; V gene: TRBV5-4; D gene: TRBD2; J gene: TRBJ2-1; CDR3 protein: CASSAGTRTNNEQFF; CDR3 DNA: TGTGCCAGCAGCGCCGGGACTAGGACCAACAATGAGCAGTTCTTC
clone size: NA; V gene: TRBV5-4; D gene: TRBD2; J gene: TRBJ2-7; CDR3 protein: CASSLGTSVGLYF; CDR3 DNA: TGTGCCAGCAGCTTGGGGACTAGCGTTGGATTGTACTTC
clone size: NA; V gene: TRBV24-1; D gene: TRBD1; J gene: TRBJ2-5; CDR3 protein: CATSDLPSTGGEETQYF; CDR3 DNA: TGTGCCACCAGTGATTTGCCCTCGACAGGGGGGGAAGAGACCCAGTACTTC
clone size: few; V gene: TRBV7-9; D gene: NA; J gene: TRBJ1-1; CDR3 protein: CASSLGWGQHTEAFF; CDR3 DNA: TGTGCCAGCAGCTTAGGATGGGGGCAGCACACTGAAGCTTTCTTT
clone size: NA; V gene: TRBV6-2/TRBV6-3; D gene: TRBD2; J gene: TRBJ2-7; CDR3 protein: CASSPGTSGGYEQYF; CDR3 DNA: TGTGCCAGCAGTCCCGGGACTAGCGGGGGGTACGAGCAGTACTTC
clone size: NA; V gene: TRBV5-1; D gene: TRBD2; J gene: TRBJ2-7; CDR3 protein: CASSTSGSVGEQYF; CDR3 DNA: TGCGCCAGCAGCACTAGCGGGAGTGTAGGCGAGCAGTACTTC
clone size: few; V gene: TRBV5-1; D gene: TRBD1; J gene: TRBJ2-3; CDR3 protein: CASTGDRLQYTQYF; CDR3 DNA: TGCGCCAGCACAGGGGACAGGCTCCAATATACGCAGTATTTT